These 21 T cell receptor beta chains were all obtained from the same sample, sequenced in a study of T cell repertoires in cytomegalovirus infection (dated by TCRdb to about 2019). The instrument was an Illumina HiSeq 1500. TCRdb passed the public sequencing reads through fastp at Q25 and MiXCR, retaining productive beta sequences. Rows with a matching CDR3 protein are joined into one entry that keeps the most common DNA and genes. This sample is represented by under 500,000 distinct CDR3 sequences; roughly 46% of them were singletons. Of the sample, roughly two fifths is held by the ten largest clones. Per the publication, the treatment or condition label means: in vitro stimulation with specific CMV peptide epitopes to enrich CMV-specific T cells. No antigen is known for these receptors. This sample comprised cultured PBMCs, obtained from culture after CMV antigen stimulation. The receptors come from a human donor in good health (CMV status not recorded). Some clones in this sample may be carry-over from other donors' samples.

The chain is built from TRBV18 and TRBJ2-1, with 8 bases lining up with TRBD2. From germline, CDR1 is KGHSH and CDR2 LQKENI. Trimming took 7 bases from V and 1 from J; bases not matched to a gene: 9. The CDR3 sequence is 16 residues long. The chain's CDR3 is CASLAPSGGSYNEQFF. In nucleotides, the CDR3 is TGTGCCAGCTTAGCACCAAGCGGGGGTTCCTACAATGAGCAGTTCTTC.

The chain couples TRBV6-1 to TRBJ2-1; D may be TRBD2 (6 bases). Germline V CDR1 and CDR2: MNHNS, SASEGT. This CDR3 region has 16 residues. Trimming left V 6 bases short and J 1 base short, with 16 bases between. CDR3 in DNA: TGTGCCAGCAGGAGACTAGGGCTCGGGTCCTACAATGAGCAGTTCTTC. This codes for CASRRLGLGSYNEQFF.

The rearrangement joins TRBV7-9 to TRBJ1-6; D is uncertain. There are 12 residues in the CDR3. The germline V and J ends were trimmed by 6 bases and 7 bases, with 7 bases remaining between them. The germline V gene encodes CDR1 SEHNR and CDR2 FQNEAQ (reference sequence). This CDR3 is CASRQENSPLHF. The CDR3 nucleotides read TGTGCCAGCAGGCAGGAGAATTCACCCCTCCACTTT.

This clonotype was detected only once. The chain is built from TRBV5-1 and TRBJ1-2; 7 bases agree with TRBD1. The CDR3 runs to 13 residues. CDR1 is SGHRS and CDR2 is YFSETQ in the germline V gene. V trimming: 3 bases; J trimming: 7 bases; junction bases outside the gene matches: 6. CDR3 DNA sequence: TGCGCCAGCAGCTCCGGACAGGAGCCTGGCTACACCTTC. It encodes CASSSGQEPGYTF.

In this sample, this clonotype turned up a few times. CDR3 residues: CASSLRPGHEQFF. The CDR3 DNA is TGTGCCAGCAGCTTACGGCCGGGGCATGAGCAGTTCTTC. This chain links TRBV7-2 with TRBJ2-1; perhaps D is TRBD1 or TRBD2 (5 bases each). The ends were cut back, 2 bases at V and 8 bases at J, with 10 bases in the middle. Germline V gives CDR1 SGHTA, CDR2 FQGNSA. This CDR3 comprises 13 residues.

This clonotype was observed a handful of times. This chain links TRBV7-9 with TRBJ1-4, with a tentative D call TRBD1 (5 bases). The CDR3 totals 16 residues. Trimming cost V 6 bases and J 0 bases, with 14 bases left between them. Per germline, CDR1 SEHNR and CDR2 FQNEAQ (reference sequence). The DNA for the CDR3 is TGTGCCAGCAGAACCGGGACTGGCGCAACTAATGAAAAACTGTTTTTT. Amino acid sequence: CASRTGTGATNEKLFF.

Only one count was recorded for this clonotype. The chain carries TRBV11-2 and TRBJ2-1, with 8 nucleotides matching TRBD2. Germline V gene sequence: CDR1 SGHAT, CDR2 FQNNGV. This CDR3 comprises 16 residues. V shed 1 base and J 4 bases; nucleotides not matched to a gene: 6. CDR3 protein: CASSLVGRGVYNEQFF. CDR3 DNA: TGTGCCAGCAGCTTAGTAGGGCGGGGGGTTTACAATGAGCAGTTCTTC.

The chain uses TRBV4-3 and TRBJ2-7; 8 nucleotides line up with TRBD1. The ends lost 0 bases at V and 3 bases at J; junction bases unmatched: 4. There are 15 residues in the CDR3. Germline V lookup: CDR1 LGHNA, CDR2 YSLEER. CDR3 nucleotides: TGCGCCAGCAGCCAAGATTACGGACAGGGCTACGAGCAGTACTTC. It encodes CASSQDYGQGYEQYF.

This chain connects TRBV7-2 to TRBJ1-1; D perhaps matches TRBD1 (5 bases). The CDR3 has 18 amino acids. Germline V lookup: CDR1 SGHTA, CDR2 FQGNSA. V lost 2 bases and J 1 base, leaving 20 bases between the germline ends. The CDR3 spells CASSLRPPHRQSNTEAFF. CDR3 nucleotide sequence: TGTGCCAGCAGCTTACGACCGCCCCATCGACAGTCGAACACTGAAGCTTTCTTT.

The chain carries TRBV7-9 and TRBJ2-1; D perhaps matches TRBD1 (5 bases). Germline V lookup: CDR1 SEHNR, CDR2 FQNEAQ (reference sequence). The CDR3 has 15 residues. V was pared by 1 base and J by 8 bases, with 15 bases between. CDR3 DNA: TGTGCCAGCAGCTTAGTCGGCAGGGTGGTAGATGAGCAGTTCTTC. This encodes CASSLVGRVVDEQFF.

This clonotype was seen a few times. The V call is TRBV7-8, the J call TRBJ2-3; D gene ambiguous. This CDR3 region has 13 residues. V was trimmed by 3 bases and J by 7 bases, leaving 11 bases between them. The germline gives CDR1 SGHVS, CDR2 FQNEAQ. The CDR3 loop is CASSFGGVNTQYF. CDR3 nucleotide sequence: TGTGCCAGCAGCTTTGGTGGGGTCAATACGCAGTATTTT.

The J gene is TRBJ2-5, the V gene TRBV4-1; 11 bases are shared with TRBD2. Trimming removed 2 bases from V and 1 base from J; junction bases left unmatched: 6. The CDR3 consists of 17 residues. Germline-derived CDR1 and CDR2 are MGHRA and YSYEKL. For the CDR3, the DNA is TGCGCCAGCAGCCAATCTCTAGCGGGGGGATTCCAAGAGACCCAGTACTTC. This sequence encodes CASSQSLAGGFQETQYF.

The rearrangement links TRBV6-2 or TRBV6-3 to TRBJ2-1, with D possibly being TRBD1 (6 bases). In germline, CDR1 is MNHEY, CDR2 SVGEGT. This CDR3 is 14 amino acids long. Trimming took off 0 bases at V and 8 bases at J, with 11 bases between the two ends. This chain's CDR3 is CASSYSIQGDEQFF. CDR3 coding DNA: TGTGCCAGCAGTTACTCGATACAGGGAGATGAGCAGTTCTTC.

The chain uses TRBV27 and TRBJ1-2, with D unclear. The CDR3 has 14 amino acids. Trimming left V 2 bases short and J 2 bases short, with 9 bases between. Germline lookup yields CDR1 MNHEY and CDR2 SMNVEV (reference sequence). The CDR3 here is CASSLQGANYGYTF. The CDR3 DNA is TGTGCCAGCAGTTTACAAGGAGCGAACTATGGCTACACCTTC.

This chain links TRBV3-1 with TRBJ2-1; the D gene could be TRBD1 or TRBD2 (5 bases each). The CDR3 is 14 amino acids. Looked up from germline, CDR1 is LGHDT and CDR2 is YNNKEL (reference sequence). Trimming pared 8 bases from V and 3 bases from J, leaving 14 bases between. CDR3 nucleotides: TGTGCCAGCGTGAGGGGTCCTCTCTACAATGAGCAGTTCTTC. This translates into CASVRGPLYNEQFF.

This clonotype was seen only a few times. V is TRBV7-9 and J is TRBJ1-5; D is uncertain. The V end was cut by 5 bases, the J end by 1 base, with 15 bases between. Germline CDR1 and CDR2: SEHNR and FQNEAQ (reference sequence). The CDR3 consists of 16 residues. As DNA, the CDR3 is TGTGCCAGCAGCCCGTCGGGCAGCGAGAGCAATCAGCCCCAGCATTTT. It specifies CASSPSGSESNQPQHF.

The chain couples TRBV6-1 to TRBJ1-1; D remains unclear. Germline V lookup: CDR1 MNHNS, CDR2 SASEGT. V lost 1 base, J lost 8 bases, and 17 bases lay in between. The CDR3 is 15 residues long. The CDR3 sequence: CASSEGARPLGEAFF. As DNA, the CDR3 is TGTGCCAGCAGTGAAGGTGCCAGGCCCCTAGGGGAAGCTTTCTTT.

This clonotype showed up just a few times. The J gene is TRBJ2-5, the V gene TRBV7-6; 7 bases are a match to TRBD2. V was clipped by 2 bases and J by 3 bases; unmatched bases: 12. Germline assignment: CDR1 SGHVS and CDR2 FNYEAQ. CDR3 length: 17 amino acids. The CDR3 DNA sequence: TGTGCCAGCAGCTTACTTCTGGGCAGGGAGGGCGAAGAGACCCAGTACTTC. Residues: CASSLLLGREGEETQYF.

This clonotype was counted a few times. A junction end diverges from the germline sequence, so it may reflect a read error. This chain's CDR3 is CASSQAGTRGFETQYF. CDR3 sequence (DNA): TGTGCCAGCAGCCAAGCCGGGACTAGGGGGTTCGAGACCCAGTACTTC. The chain combines TRBV4-1 with TRBJ2-5, with 8 bases that match TRBD2. From germline, CDR1 is MGHRA and CDR2 YSYEKL. This CDR3 contains 16 residues.

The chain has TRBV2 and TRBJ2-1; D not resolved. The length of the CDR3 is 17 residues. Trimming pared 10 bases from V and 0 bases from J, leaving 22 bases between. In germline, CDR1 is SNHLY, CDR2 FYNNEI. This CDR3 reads CATQPSWTQSSYNEQFF. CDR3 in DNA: TGTGCCACCCAGCCATCGTGGACCCAGAGCTCCTACAATGAGCAGTTCTTC.

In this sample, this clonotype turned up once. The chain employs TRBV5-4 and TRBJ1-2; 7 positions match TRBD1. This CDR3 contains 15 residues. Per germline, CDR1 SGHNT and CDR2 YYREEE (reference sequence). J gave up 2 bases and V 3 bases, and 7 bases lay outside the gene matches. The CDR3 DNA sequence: TGTGCCAGCAGCTCAACTACAGGGGTAAACTATGGCTACACCTTC. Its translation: CASSSTTGVNYGYTF.